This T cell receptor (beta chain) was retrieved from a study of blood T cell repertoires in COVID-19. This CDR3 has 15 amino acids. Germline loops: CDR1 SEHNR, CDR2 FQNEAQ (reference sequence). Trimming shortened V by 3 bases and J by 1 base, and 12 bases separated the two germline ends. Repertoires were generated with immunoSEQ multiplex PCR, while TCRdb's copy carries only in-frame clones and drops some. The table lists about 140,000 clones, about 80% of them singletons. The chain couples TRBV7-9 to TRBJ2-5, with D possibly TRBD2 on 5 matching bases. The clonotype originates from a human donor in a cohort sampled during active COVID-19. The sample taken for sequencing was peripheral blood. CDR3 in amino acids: CASSFPEAFQETQYF. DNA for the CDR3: TGTGCCAGCAGCTTCCCGGAGGCTTTCCAAGAGACCCAGTACTTC.